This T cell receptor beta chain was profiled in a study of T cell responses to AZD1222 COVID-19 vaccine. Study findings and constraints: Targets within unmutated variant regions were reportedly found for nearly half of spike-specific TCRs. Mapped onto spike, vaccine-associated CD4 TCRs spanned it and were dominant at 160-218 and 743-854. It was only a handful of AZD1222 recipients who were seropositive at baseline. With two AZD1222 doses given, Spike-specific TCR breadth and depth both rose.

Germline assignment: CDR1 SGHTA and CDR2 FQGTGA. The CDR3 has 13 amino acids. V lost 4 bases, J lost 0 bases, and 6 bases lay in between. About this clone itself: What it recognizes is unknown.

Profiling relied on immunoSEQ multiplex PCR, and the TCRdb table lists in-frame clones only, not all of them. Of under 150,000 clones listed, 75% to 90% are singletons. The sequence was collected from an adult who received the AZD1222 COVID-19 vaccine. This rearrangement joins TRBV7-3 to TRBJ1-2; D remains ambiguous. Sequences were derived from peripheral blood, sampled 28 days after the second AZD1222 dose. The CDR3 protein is CASSSNPNYGYTF. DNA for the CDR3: TGTGCCAGCAGCTCGAATCCTAACTATGGCTACACCTTC. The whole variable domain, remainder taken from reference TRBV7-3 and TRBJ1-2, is GAGVSQTPSNKVTEKGKYVELRCDPISGHTALYWYRQSLGQGPEFLIYFQGTGAADDSGLPNDRFFAVRPEGSVSTLKIQRTERGDSAVYLCASSSNPNYGYTFGSGTRLTVV.